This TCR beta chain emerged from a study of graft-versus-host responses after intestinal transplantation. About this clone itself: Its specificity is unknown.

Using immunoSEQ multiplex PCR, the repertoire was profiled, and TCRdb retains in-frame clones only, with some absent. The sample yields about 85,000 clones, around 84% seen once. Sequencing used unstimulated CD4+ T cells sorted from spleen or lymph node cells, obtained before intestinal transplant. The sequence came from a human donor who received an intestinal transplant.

For the CDR3, the DNA is TGTGCCAGCAGCCTCTGGCGGGAGTCTGAGCAGTTCTTC. This translates into CASSLWRESEQFF. The chain joins TRBV27 to TRBJ2-1; 7 nucleotides line up with TRBD2. After removal of 6 bases from V and 9 bases from J, the junction contained 8 bases not matched to a gene. Germline values: CDR1 MNHEY, CDR2 SMNVEV (reference sequence). This CDR3 is built from 13 residues.